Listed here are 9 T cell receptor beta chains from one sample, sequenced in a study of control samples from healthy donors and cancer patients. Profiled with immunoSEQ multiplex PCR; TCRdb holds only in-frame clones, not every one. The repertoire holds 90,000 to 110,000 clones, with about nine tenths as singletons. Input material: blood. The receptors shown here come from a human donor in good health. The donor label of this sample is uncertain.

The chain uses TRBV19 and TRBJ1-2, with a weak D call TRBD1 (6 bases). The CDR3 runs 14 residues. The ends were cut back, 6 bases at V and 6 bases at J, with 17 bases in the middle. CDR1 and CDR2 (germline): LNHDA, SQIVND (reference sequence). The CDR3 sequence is CASRPDRTWDGYTF. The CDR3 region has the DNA TGTGCCAGTAGACCGGACAGAACGTGGGATGGCTACACCTTC.

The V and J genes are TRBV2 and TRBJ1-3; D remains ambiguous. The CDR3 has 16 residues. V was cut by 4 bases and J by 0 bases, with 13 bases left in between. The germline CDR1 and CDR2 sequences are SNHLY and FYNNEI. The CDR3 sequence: CASSVGRPNSGNTIYF. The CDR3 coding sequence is TGTGCCAGCAGTGTAGGAAGGCCTAACTCTGGAAACACCATATATTTT.

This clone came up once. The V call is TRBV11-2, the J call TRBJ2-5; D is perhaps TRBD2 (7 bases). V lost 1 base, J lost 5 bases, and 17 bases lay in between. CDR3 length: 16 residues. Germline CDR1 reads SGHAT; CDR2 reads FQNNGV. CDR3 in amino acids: CASSLVFGGATETQYF. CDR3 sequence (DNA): TGTGCCAGCAGCTTAGTATTTGGGGGGGCAACGGAGACCCAGTACTTC.

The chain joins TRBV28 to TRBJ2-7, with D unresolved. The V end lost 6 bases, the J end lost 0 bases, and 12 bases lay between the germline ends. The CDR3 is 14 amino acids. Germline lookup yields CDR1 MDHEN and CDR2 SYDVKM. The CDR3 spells CASRGSGNSYEQYF. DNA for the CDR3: TGTGCCAGCAGAGGGTCAGGAAACTCCTACGAGCAGTACTTC.

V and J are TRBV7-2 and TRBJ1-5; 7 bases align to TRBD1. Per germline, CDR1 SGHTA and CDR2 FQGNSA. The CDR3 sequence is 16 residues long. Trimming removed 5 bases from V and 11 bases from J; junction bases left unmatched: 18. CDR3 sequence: CASSLGTASTLGAQHF. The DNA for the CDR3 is TGTGCCAGCAGCCTTGGGACAGCCTCGACCCTCGGGGCCCAGCATTTT.

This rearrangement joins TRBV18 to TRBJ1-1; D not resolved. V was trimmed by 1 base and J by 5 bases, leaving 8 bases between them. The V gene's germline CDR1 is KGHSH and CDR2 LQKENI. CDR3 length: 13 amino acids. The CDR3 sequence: CASSPQRETEAFF. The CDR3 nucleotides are TGTGCCAGCTCACCACAAAGGGAAACTGAAGCTTTCTTT. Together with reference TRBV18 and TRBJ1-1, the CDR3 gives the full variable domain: NAGVMQNPRHLVRRRGQEARLRCSPMKGHSHVYWYRQLPEEGLKFMVYLQKENIIDESGMPKERFSAEFPKEGPSILRIQQVVRGDSAAYFCASSPQRETEAFFGQGTRLTVV.

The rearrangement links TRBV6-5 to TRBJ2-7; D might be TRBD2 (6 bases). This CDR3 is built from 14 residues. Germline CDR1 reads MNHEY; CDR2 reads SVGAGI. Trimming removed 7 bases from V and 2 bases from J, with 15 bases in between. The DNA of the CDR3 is TGTGCCAGCAAGAACCGGGACTCCACCTACGAGCAGTACTTC. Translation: CASKNRDSTYEQYF.

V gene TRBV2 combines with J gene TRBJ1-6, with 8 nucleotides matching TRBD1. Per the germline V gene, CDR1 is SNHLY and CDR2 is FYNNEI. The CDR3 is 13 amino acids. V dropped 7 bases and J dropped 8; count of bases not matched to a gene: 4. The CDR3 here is CASTGTGYSPLHF. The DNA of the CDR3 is TGTGCCAGCACCGGGACAGGATATTCACCCCTCCACTTT.

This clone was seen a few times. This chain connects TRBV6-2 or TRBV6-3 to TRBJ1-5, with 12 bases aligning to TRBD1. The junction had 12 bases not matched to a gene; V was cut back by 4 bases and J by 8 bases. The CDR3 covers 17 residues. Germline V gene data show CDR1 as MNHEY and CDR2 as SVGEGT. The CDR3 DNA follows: TGTGCCAGCAGTTGGAACCACCGGGACAGGGGGCAGAAGCCCCAGCATTTT. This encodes CASSWNHRDRGQKPQHF.